A single T cell receptor beta chain is shown here with its context. These data are taken from a study of blood T cells in healthy people across ages. Germline CDR1 MNHEY, CDR2 SMNVEV (reference sequence). V dropped 8 bases and J dropped 9; count of bases not matched to a gene: 8. The CDR3 spans 13 residues. A second roughly 7 to 12 cycle PCR used barcoded and J-beta primers. Each cDNA molecule was tagged by a template-switch adaptor that had 12 random nucleotides. Using its own MiXCR run on the 5' RACE reads, TCRdb lists one record per CDR3 protein. The sample records 1.4 million to 1.5 million distinct CDR3 sequences, 42% being singletons.

This clonotype originated in a young woman in good health. J is TRBJ2-1 and V is TRBV27; 9 bases are a match to TRBD2. Material: blood. In nucleotides, the CDR3 is TGTGCCAGCCGCCGCGGGAGGGTCGGTGAGCAGTTCTTC. It yields the protein CASRRGRVGEQFF.